Below are 14 T cell receptor beta chains sequenced from a single sample in a study of blood T cells in healthy people across ages (dated by TCRdb to the mid-2010s). The library was prepared using 5' RACE. A second PCR of about 6 to 11 cycles was run with a J-beta primer mix and a sample-barcoded 5' primer. TCRdb's own reprocessing of the public reads used fastp at Q25 and MiXCR and kept productive beta chains. For every CDR3 protein sequence, its rows merge into one entry that carries the most common genes and DNA. This sample comprises over 1,500,000 distinct CDR3 sequences, roughly two fifths of them detected only once. 23% of the sample is taken by the ten largest. What was sequenced was blood. The receptors come from a human donor in good health.

This clonotype has a handful of counts. This chain links TRBV10-3 with TRBJ2-3; D might be TRBD2 (5 bases). The V end lost 8 bases, the J end lost 0 bases, and 9 bases lay between the germline ends. The length of the CDR3 is 13 residues. From germline, CDR1 is ENHRY and CDR2 SYGVKD. CDR3 coding DNA: TGTGCCATCGCGAGACTAAGCACAGATACGCAGTATTTT. Its protein is CAIARLSTDTQYF.

The table lists this clonotype with many counts. The J gene is TRBJ2-3, the V gene TRBV6-6; D unresolved. This CDR3 spans 12 amino acids. V lost 7 bases to trimming and J lost 6 bases, with 11 bases between them. Germline V gives CDR1 MNHNY, CDR2 SVGAGI (reference sequence). The CDR3 nucleotides are TGTGCCAGCACATCACCACCGGATACGCAGTATTTT. It is translated as CASTSPPDTQYF.

In nucleotides, the CDR3 is TGTGCCTGGAGTTTCTCGGGGGAGCCTCCCTACGAGCAGTACTTC. Encoded protein: CAWSFSGEPPYEQYF. The chain couples TRBV30 to TRBJ2-7; tentatively, D is TRBD2 (6 bases). V lost 2 bases to trimming and J lost 2 bases, with 16 bases between them. The CDR3 runs to 15 residues. CDR1 is GTSNPN, CDR2 SVGIG, per germline (reference sequence).

This clonotype was recorded a few times. This sequence joins TRBV6-2 or TRBV6-3 and TRBJ2-7; no reliable D call. V dropped 5 bases and J dropped 2 bases, with 10 bases sitting between them. The CDR3 is 13 residues long. Germline CDR1 MNHEY, CDR2 SVGEGT. Written as DNA, the CDR3 is TGTGCCAGCAGTCCTGGGCGGCCCTACGAGCAGTACTTC. Translated, it gives CASSPGRPYEQYF.

The rearrangement joins TRBV2 to TRBJ1-2; no definite D call. The V and J ends lost 3 bases and 0 bases respectively, with 14 bases between them. Germline V gives CDR1 SNHLY, CDR2 FYNNEI. The CDR3 consists of 16 residues. CDR3 residues: CASSDPTYLTNYGYTF. The CDR3 DNA reads as TGTGCCAGCAGTGATCCCACGTACCTGACTAACTATGGCTACACCTTC.

This chain connects TRBV12-3 or TRBV12-4 to TRBJ2-3, with D possibly matching TRBD2 (6 bases). The CDR3 is 16 amino acids. The V gene lost 3 bases and the J gene lost 4 bases, with 17 bases spanning the gap. The CDR3 spells CASSLFLRGRSDTQYF. The CDR3 bases are TGTGCCAGCAGTTTGTTTTTGCGGGGTCGGTCAGATACGCAGTATTTT.

The table lists this clonotype with a few counts. The chain couples TRBV7-8 to TRBJ1-5; D perhaps matches TRBD1 (5 bases). Germline V gene lookup returns CDR1 SGHVS and CDR2 FQNEAQ. The CDR3 runs 13 residues. V gave up 7 bases and J gave up 7 bases, with 14 bases separating them. CDR3 amino acids: CASTNLRDQPQHF. DNA of the CDR3: TGTGCCAGCACCAATCTCAGGGACCAGCCCCAGCATTTT.

This sequence joins TRBV20-1 and TRBJ2-4; 7 nucleotides match TRBD1. The DNA end is more similar to TRBJ2-7, so the J call may be wrong. Germline V CDR1 and CDR2: DFQATT, SNEGSKA (reference sequence). CDR3 length: 15 residues. CDR3 DNA sequence: TGCAGTGCTAGTGTGGCCCTGACAGGGCGGTACGAGCAGTACTTC. Its translation: CSASVALTGRYEQYF.

This chain connects TRBV9 to TRBJ2-1; 11 nucleotides match TRBD2. The CDR3 sequence is 19 residues long. Trimming cost V 0 bases and J 2 bases; bases outside gene matches: 10. Germline V gene sequence: CDR1 SGDLS, CDR2 YYNGEE. The CDR3: CASSVGGGLAGGPYNEQFF. For the CDR3, the DNA is TGTGCCAGCAGCGTAGGGGGTGGGCTAGCGGGGGGCCCCTACAATGAGCAGTTCTTC. The whole variable domain, filled in from reference TRBV9 and TRBJ2-1, reads DSGVTQTPKHLITATGQRVTLRCSPRSGDLSVYWYQQSLDQGLQFLIQYYNGEERAKGNILERFSAQQFPDLHSELNLSSLELGDSALYFCASSVGGGLAGGPYNEQFFGPGTRLTVL.

Ten or more counts support this clonotype. The chain employs TRBV29-1 and TRBJ2-5, with TRBD2 matching 7 bases. V lost 4 bases, J lost 5 bases, and 10 bases stayed unmatched. The CDR3 length is 14 residues. Germline V CDR1 and CDR2: SQVTM, ANQGSEA. This CDR3 is CSVVGRVSRETQYF. The CDR3 bases are TGCAGCGTTGTTGGGAGGGTCTCCAGGGAGACCCAGTACTTC.

A remark on this clonotype: The germline gene is not matched at one end of the junction; a read error may be the cause. This sequence joins TRBV7-9 and TRBJ1-5, with 9 bases that match TRBD1. Germline V CDR1 and CDR2: SEHNR, FQNEAQ (reference sequence). The CDR3 is 17 amino acids. CDR3 region: CASSSTQQGAGNRPQHF. The CDR3 DNA is TGTGCCAGCAGCTCAACACAACAGGGGGCTGGCAATCGGCCCCAGCATTTT.

This chain connects TRBV29-1 to TRBJ2-7, with D possibly TRBD2 on 6 matching bases. Gene TRBJ2-5 matches the end of the DNA better, so the J call may be wrong. Germline V gene sequence: CDR1 SQVTM, CDR2 ANQGSEA. This CDR3 comprises 14 residues. The CDR3 here is CSVEGQASKETQYF. CDR3 coding DNA: TGCAGCGTGGAGGGGCAGGCTAGCAAGGAGACCCAGTACTTC.

The V and J genes are TRBV7-2 and TRBJ2-7; D gene uncertain. V was pared by 4 bases and J by 5 bases, with 12 bases between. This CDR3 contains 13 residues. CDR1 SGHTA and CDR2 FQGNSA come from the germline V gene. The CDR3 coding sequence is TGTGCCAGCAGCTCCCTAATGGTCCACGAGCAGTACTTC. It specifies CASSSLMVHEQYF.

The chain couples TRBV28 to TRBJ2-1; D might be TRBD2 (5 bases). The germline CDR1 and CDR2 sequences are MDHEN and SYDVKM. CDR3 length equals 12 residues. Trimming stripped 10 bases from V and 5 bases from J, with 12 bases between. The CDR3 region is CATLDFDNEQFF. CDR3 coding DNA: TGTGCCACCCTGGACTTCGACAATGAGCAGTTCTTC. The complete variable domain, with remaining parts taken from reference TRBV28 and TRBJ2-1, reads DVKVTQSSRYLVKRTGEKVFLECVQDMDHENMFWYRQDPGLGLRLIYFSYDVKMKEKGDIPEGYSVSREKKERFSLILESASTNQTSMYLCATLDFDNEQFFGPGTRLTVL.